This T cell receptor beta chain was identified in a study of CD8 T cells in ankylosing spondylitis. Study-wide points: Apparently characteristic of ankylosing spondylitis blood was a TCR beta motif (under ten highly homologous variants). Earlier studies detected some motif variants in reactive arthritis synovial fluid and blood.

TCRdb re-called the 5' RACE reads through MiXCR, storing one row per CDR3 protein. In the table there are fewer than 650,000 distinct CDR3 sequences, approximately 12% of which are singletons. This clonotype occurred many times. Its antigen is as yet unknown. Germline assignment: CDR1 MGHRA and CDR2 YSYEKL. This CDR3 region has 15 residues. The V gene lost 1 base and the J gene lost 4 bases, with 13 bases spanning the gap. The sequenced sample was blood, either unsorted or a sorted T cell fraction (not recorded which). This chain links TRBV4-1 with TRBJ2-5; D is ambiguous. This sequence was found in a male donor with ankylosing spondylitis. The CDR3 sequence: CASSQGANWRETQYF. CDR3 in DNA: TGCGCCAGCAGCCAAGGGGCTAACTGGCGAGAGACCCAGTACTTC.